One sample yielded the 8 T cell receptor beta chains listed below, sequenced in a study of cytomegalovirus exposure and HLA in healthy donors. The PCR made use of 60 Vbeta and 13 Jbeta primers. Method: immunoSEQ multiplex PCR; TCRdb's copy keeps in-frame clones and lacks some. Of around 200,000 clones listed, around 75% are singletons. Specimen: PBMCs. These receptors were taken from a woman aged 25 to 39 in good health and CMV-seropositive.

V is TRBV5-1 and J is TRBJ2-7; TRBD1 might be the D (5 bases). Per the germline V gene, CDR1 is SGHRS and CDR2 is YFSETQ. This CDR3 has 18 amino acids. Trimming took off 4 bases at V and 3 bases at J, with 26 bases between the two ends. CDR3 loop: CASSLRASTSIQGYEQYF. For the CDR3, the DNA is TGCGCCAGCAGCCTCCGAGCGTCCACCTCAATTCAGGGCTACGAGCAGTACTTC. Based on the CDR3 plus reference TRBV5-1 and TRBJ2-7, the full variable domain is KAGVTQTPRYLIKTRGQQVTLSCSPISGHRSVSWYQQTPGQGLQFLFEYFSETQRNKGNFPGRFSGRQFSNSRSEMNVSTLELGDSALYLCASSLRASTSIQGYEQYFGPGTRLTVT.

The J gene is TRBJ2-7, the V gene TRBV6-6, with D perhaps TRBD1 (5 bases). V lost 0 bases, J lost 0 bases, and 12 bases lay in between. CDR1 is MNHNY, CDR2 SVGAGI, per germline (reference sequence). The CDR3 is 16 amino acids. The CDR3 region has the DNA TGTGCCAGCAGTTACTCGCGACAGACCCCCTCCTACGAGCAGTACTTC. This translates into CASSYSRQTPSYEQYF.

This clone was recorded a few times. V usage is TRBV10-2 and J usage is TRBJ2-7; 7 bases map to TRBD1. V shed 5 bases and J 4 bases; nucleotides not matched to a gene: 2. This CDR3 region has 12 residues. Germline V gene lookup returns CDR1 WSHSY and CDR2 SAAADI. The CDR3 region is CASSTQGYEQYF. The CDR3 DNA follows: TGCGCCAGCAGTACACAGGGGTACGAGCAGTACTTC.

The V call is TRBV10-3, the J call TRBJ1-1; D gene ambiguous. Trimming cost V 2 bases and J 5 bases, with 12 bases left between them. The germline V gene has CDR1 ENHRY and CDR2 SYGVKD. This CDR3 contains 14 residues. In DNA, the CDR3 is TGTGCCATCAGTGAGGAGGACCGGAGGACTGAAGCTTTCTTT. Amino acids: CAISEEDRRTEAFF.

There are a few counts of this clone. The V and J genes are TRBV5-4 and TRBJ2-7, with D possibly matching TRBD2 (6 bases). This CDR3 region has 14 residues. Germline CDR1 SGHNT, CDR2 YYREEE (reference sequence). Trimming removed 3 bases from V and 4 bases from J, with 14 bases in between. The CDR3 here is CASSSLGGTYEQYF. The CDR3 DNA sequence: TGTGCCAGCAGCTCTCTAGGCGGGACGTACGAGCAGTACTTC.

This clone was found a few times. This chain joins TRBV6-6 and TRBJ2-3; D ambiguous. The CDR3 covers 13 residues. Trimming took 4 bases from V and 3 from J, leaving 8 bases between them. Germline loops: CDR1 MNHNY, CDR2 SVGAGI (reference sequence). The CDR3 DNA sequence: TGTGCCAGCAGTTCAACAGAGACAGATACGCAGTATTTT. Protein sequence: CASSSTETDTQYF.

This clone occurred a few times. The chain joins TRBV5-1 to TRBJ2-7, with D perhaps TRBD1 (6 bases). This CDR3 region has 16 residues. The germline V and J ends were trimmed by 0 bases and 2 bases, with 15 bases remaining between them. The germline gives CDR1 SGHRS, CDR2 YFSETQ. The CDR3, as DNA: TGCGCCAGCAGCTTGGCCGACAGGTCCGATCCCTACGAGCAGTACTTC. The encoded protein is CASSLADRSDPYEQYF.

This clone was seen only once. V and J are TRBV28 and TRBJ2-1; tentatively, D is TRBD2 (5 bases). The V gene lost 3 bases and the J gene lost 7 bases, with 13 bases spanning the gap. The V gene's germline CDR1 is MDHEN and CDR2 SYDVKM. The CDR3 spans 14 residues. The CDR3 is CASSLASGRNEQFF. CDR3 coding DNA: TGTGCCAGCAGTTTGGCCTCGGGGAGAAATGAGCAGTTCTTC.